This entry concerns a single T cell receptor (beta chain). This sample is drawn from a study of blood T cell repertoires in COVID-19. Study overall: COVID-19 samples from acute and convalescent phases originated in the United States, Italy and Spain.

Assay: immunoSEQ multiplex PCR; the TCRdb copy retains only in-frame clones and omits some. This sample has over 600,000 clones; 75% to 90% occur once, and the top ten carry 0.2% to 0.3%. The germline V and J ends were trimmed by 8 bases and 4 bases, with 14 bases remaining between them. The CDR3 covers 13 residues. CDR1 and CDR2 from the germline V gene are LGHDT and YNNKEL (reference sequence). Material: peripheral blood. The chain links TRBV3-1 (or the pseudogene TRBV3-2) to TRBJ1-1, with D maybe TRBD1 (5 bases). The receptor was derived from a young woman with acute or convalescent COVID-19. This CDR3 reads CASLVMGGTEAFF. CDR3 sequence (DNA): TGTGCCAGCCTTGTTATGGGGGGCACTGAAGCTTTCTTT.